Shown below are 13 T cell receptor beta chains from a single sample sequenced in a study of blood T cell repertoires in COVID-19. Using immunoSEQ multiplex PCR, the repertoire was profiled, and TCRdb retains in-frame clones only, with some absent. This sample has 300,000 to 350,000 clones, with roughly nine tenths found just once. Sequencing input: PBMCs or T cells enriched from blood (not recorded which). The receptors come from a woman under 40 who had been exposed to COVID-19.

The gene calls are TRBV9 and TRBJ2-2, with 10 bases fitting TRBD2. V was pared by 4 bases and J by 2 bases, with 2 bases of the junction left unmatched. Germline CDR1 SGDLS, CDR2 YYNGEE. The CDR3 loop spans 15 amino acids. The CDR3 sequence: CASSPSGRNTGELFF. The CDR3 DNA reads as TGTGCCAGCAGCCCTAGCGGGAGAAACACCGGGGAGCTGTTTTTT. Variable domain in full (rest from reference TRBV9 and TRBJ2-2): DSGVTQTPKHLITATGQRVTLRCSPRSGDLSVYWYQQSLDQGLQFLIQYYNGEERAKGNILERFSAQQFPDLHSELNLSSLELGDSALYFCASSPSGRNTGELFFGEGSRLTVL.

J is TRBJ2-7 and V is TRBV19; 10 bases agree with TRBD1. The CDR3 runs 15 residues. Trimming took 6 bases from V and 1 from J; bases not matched to a gene: 6. Germline V gene sequence: CDR1 LNHDA, CDR2 SQIVND (reference sequence). CDR3 sequence: CASSRDRGRSYEQYF. CDR3 DNA: TGTGCCAGTAGCCGGGACAGGGGACGTTCCTACGAGCAGTACTTC.

The J gene is TRBJ1-1, the V gene TRBV4-3; D might be TRBD1 (5 bases). Germline CDR1 LGHNA, CDR2 YSLEER. The CDR3 is 16 residues long. V was cut by 1 base and J by 4 bases, with 16 bases left in between. CDR3 nucleotides: TGCGCCAGCAGCCAAGTGATATCAGGGTCGGTCACTGAAGCTTTCTTT. Translated, it gives CASSQVISGSVTEAFF.

In DNA, the CDR3 is TGTGCCAGCAGCTTAACTCAGGCGGACGGAGGCGATGGCTACACCTTC. This encodes CASSLTQADGGDGYTF. This chain uses TRBV7-3 with TRBJ1-2, with D uncertain. V lost 0 bases to trimming and J lost 6 bases, with 17 bases between them. Germline CDR1 reads SGHTA; CDR2 reads FQGTGA. The CDR3 covers 16 residues.

The rearrangement uses TRBV24-1 and TRBJ1-1; D possibly corresponds to TRBD1 (5 bases). Trimming removed 6 bases at V and 0 bases at J, with 7 bases between. The CDR3 loop spans 13 amino acids. CDR1 KGHDR and CDR2 SFDVKD come from the germline V gene. The CDR3 loop is CATSKGVNTEAFF. CDR3 bases: TGTGCCACCAGTAAAGGGGTGAACACTGAAGCTTTCTTT.

This chain's CDR3 is CASSPRTGLAANEKLFF. For the CDR3, the DNA is TGCGCCAGCAGCCCTCGCACTGGACTCGCGGCTAATGAAAAACTGTTTTTT. The rearrangement uses TRBV4-1 and TRBJ1-4; D uncertain. The CDR3 runs 17 residues. CDR1 is MGHRA, CDR2 YSYEKL, per germline. V was shortened by 4 bases and J by 3 bases, with 18 bases between the two germline ends.

The rearrangement joins TRBV5-5 to TRBJ1-2, with TRBD1 as a possible D gene (5 bases). The CDR3 has 15 residues. Germline V gene lookup returns CDR1 SGHKS and CDR2 YYEKEE (reference sequence). The V gene lost 1 base and the J gene lost 3 bases, with 13 bases spanning the gap. CDR3 in amino acids: CASSLSVRADYGYTF. In DNA form, the CDR3 reads TGTGCCAGCAGCTTGTCTGTCAGGGCGGACTATGGCTACACCTTC.

The chain has TRBV3-1 (or the pseudogene TRBV3-2) and TRBJ1-1; D call uncertain. In germline, CDR1 is LGHDT, CDR2 YNNKEL (reference sequence). The CDR3 totals 15 residues. V was trimmed by 1 base and J by 3 bases, leaving 12 bases between them. As DNA, the CDR3 is TGTGCCAGCAGCCAAGGCCAATGGCGGGACACTGAAGCTTTCTTT. It codes for CASSQGQWRDTEAFF.

This clone was seen a single time. V usage is TRBV11-1 and J usage is TRBJ1-1, with a possible D match to TRBD1 (5 bases). V lost 4 bases and J 6 bases, leaving 6 bases between the germline ends. Germline assignment: CDR1 SGHAT and CDR2 FQDESV (reference sequence). The CDR3 is 11 amino acids. CDR3: CASSWTSEAFF. The CDR3 bases are TGTGCCAGCAGCTGGACATCTGAAGCTTTCTTT.

CDR3 nucleotide sequence: TGTGCCAGCAGCTTGGATACAGACAATCAGCCCCAGCATTTT. Translated, it gives CASSLDTDNQPQHF. This rearrangement joins TRBV5-4 to TRBJ1-5, with unresolved D. The germline V and J ends were trimmed by 0 bases and 3 bases, with 7 bases remaining between them. Germline CDR1 SGHNT, CDR2 YYREEE (reference sequence). This CDR3 is 14 amino acids long.

The gene calls are TRBV11-3 and TRBJ2-1; 16 nucleotides line up with TRBD2. The CDR3 loop spans 19 amino acids. Germline values: CDR1 SGHNT, CDR2 YENEEA. With V trimmed by 4 bases and J by 6 bases, 12 bases remained unmatched. In DNA form, the CDR3 reads TGTGCCAGCAGCTCGCATGGGACTAGCGGGGGGGCTGGTCGCAATGAGCAGTTCTTC. Its protein product is CASSSHGTSGGAGRNEQFF.

This clone was counted a single time. The V gene is TRBV7-9, the J gene TRBJ1-2; D might be TRBD1 (6 bases). Trimming cost V 11 bases and J 9 bases, with 19 bases left between them. Germline V lookup: CDR1 SEHNR, CDR2 FQNEAQ (reference sequence). The CDR3 has 12 residues. The CDR3: CAVTGQTMSYTF. The CDR3 DNA follows: TGTGCCGTAACAGGGCAAACAATGAGCTACACCTTC. Using reference TRBV7-9 and TRBJ1-2 for the parts outside the CDR3, the full variable domain is DTGVSQNPRHKITKRGQNVTFRCDPISEHNRLYWYRQTLGQGPEFLTYFQNEAQLEKSRLLSDRFSAERPKGSFSTLEIQRTEQGDSAMYLCAVTGQTMSYTFGSGTRLTVV.

CDR3: CATSKGPLSGNTIYF. CDR3 in DNA: TGTGCCACCTCGAAGGGGCCTCTCTCTGGAAACACCATATATTTT. V usage is TRBV15 and J usage is TRBJ1-3; TRBD1 might be the D (5 bases). The CDR3 totals 15 residues. The germline CDR1 and CDR2 sequences are LNHNV and YYDKDF (reference sequence). The V end was cut by 8 bases, the J end by 0 bases, with 14 bases between.